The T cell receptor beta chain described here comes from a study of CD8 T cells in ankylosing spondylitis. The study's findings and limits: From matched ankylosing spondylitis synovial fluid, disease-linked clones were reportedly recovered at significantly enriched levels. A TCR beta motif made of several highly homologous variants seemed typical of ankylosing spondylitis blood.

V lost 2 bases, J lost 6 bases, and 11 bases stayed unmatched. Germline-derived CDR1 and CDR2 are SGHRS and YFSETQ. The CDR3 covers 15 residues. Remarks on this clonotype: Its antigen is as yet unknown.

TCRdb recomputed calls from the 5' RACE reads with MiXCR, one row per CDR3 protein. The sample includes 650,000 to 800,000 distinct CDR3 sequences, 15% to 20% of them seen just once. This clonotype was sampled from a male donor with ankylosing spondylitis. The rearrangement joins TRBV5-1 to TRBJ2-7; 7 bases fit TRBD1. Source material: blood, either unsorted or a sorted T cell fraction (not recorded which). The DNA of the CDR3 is TGCGCCAGCAGCTTCAGGGGGAACCCCCCCCGCGAGCAGTACTTC. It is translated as CASSFRGNPPREQYF.